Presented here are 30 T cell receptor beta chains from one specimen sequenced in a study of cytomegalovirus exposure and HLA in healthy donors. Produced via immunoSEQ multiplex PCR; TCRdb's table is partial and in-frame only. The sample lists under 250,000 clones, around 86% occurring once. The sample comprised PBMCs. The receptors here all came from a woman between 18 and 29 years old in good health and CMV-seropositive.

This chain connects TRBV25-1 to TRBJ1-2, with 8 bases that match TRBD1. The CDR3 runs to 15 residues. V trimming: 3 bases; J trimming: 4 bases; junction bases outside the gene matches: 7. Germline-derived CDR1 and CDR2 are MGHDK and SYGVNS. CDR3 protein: CASSDWTGTGYGYTF. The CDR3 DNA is TGTGCCAGCAGTGACTGGACAGGGACGGGCTATGGCTACACCTTC.

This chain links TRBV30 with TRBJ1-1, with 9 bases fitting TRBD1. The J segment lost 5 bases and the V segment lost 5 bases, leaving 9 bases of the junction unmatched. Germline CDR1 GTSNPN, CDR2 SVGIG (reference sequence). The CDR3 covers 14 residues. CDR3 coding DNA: TGTGCCTGGCATAGGGGACAGGGTGCGACTGAAGCTTTCTTT. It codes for CAWHRGQGATEAFF.

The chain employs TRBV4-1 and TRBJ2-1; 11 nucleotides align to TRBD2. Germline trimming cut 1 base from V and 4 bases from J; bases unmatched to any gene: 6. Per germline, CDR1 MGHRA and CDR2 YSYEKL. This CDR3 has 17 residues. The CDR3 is CASSQVSLAGGYNEQFF. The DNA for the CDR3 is TGCGCCAGCAGCCAAGTGTCCCTAGCGGGAGGTTACAATGAGCAGTTCTTC.

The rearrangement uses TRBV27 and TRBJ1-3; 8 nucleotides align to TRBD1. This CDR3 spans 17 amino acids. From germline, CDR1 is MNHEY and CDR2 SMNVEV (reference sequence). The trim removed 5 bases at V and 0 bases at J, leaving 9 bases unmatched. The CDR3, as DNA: TGTGCCAGCAGTCCGGACAGGGTTAGAAGCTCTGGAAACACCATATATTTT. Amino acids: CASSPDRVRSSGNTIYF.

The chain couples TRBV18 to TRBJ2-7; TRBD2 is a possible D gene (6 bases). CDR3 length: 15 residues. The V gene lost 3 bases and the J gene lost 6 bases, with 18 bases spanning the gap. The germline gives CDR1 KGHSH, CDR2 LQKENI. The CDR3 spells CASSPGNPGESEQYF. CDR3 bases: TGTGCCAGCTCACCTGGTAACCCGGGAGAGAGCGAGCAGTACTTC.

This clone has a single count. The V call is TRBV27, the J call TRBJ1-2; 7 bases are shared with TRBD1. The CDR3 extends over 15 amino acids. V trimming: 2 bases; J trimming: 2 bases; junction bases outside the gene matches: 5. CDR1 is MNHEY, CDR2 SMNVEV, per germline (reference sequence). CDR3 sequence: CASSLGQGGNYGYTF. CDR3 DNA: TGTGCCAGCAGTTTAGGGCAGGGGGGCAACTATGGCTACACCTTC.

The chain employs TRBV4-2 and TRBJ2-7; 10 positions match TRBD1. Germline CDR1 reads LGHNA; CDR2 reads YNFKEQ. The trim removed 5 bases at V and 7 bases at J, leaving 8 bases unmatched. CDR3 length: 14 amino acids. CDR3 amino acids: CASSDRDRGREQYF. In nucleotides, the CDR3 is TGTGCCAGCAGCGACCGGGACAGGGGTAGGGAGCAGTACTTC.

The CDR3 reads CASSQGGDGTYEQYF. The CDR3 DNA sequence: TGCGCCAGCAGCCAAGGCGGGGATGGAACCTACGAGCAGTACTTC. The chain carries TRBV4-1 and TRBJ2-7; the D gene is possibly TRBD2 (6 bases). This CDR3 spans 15 amino acids. The V end lost 1 base, the J end lost 2 bases, and 12 bases lay between the germline ends. CDR1 is MGHRA, CDR2 YSYEKL, per germline.

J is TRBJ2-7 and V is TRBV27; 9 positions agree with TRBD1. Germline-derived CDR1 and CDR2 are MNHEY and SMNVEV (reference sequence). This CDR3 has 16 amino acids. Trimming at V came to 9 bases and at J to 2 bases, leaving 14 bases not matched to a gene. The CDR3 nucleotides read TGTGCCAGTCGAACCTGGGAGGACAGGGGACCCTACGAGCAGTACTTC. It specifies CASRTWEDRGPYEQYF.

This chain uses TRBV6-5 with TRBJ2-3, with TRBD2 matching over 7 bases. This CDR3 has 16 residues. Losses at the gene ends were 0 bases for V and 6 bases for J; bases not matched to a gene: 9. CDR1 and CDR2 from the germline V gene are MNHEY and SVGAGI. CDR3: CASSYSSGRGFDTQYF. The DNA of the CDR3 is TGTGCCAGCAGTTACTCCTCGGGGAGGGGCTTTGATACGCAGTATTTT.

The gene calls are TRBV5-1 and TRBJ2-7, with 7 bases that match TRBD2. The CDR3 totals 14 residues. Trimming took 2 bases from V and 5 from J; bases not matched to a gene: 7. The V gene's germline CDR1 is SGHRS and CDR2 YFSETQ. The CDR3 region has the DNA TGCGCCAGCAGCTTTAACGCGGGAGTTGACGAGCAGTACTTC. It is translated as CASSFNAGVDEQYF.

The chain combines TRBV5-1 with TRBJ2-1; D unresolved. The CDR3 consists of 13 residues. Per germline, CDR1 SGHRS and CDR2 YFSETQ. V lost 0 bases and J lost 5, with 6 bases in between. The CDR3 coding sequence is TGCGCCAGCAGCTTGGGACAACACAATGAGCAGTTCTTC. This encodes CASSLGQHNEQFF.

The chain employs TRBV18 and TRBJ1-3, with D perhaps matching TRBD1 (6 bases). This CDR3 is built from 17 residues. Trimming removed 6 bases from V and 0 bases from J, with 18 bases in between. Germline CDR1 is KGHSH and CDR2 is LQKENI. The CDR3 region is CASSTFTGQSSGNTIYF. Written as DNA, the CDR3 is TGTGCCAGCTCGACATTTACAGGGCAGAGCTCTGGAAACACCATATATTTT.

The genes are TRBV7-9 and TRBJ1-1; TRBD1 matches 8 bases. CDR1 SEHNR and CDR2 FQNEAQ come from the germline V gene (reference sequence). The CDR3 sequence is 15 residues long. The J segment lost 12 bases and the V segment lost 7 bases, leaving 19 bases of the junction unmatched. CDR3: CASNNSPPGQGSSFF. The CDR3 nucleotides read TGTGCCAGCAACAATAGTCCCCCCGGACAGGGATCATCTTTCTTT.

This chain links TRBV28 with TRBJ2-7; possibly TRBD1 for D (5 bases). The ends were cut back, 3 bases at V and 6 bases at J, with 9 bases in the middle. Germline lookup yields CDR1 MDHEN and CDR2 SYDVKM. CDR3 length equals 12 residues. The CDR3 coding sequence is TGTGCCAGCAGTTTGGACACCCTCGAGCAGTACTTC. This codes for CASSLDTLEQYF.

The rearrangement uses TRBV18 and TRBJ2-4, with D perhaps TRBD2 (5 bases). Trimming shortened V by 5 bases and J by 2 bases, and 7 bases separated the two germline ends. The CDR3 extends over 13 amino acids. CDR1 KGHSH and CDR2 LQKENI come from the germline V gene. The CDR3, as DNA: TGTGCCAGCTCAGAGGGCTCCAAAAACATTCAGTACTTC. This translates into CASSEGSKNIQYF.

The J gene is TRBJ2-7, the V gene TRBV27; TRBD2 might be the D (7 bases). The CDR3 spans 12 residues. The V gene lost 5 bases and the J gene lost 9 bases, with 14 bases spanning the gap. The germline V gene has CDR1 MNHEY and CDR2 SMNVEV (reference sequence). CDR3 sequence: CASSTGGRGQYF. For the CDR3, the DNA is TGTGCCAGCAGTACGGGGGGCAGGGGGCAGTACTTC.

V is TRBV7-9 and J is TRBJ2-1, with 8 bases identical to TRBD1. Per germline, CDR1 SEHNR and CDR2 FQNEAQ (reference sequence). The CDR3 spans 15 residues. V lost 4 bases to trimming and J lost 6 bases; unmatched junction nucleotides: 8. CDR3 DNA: TGTGCCAGCAGCTCAACGGACAGGGCGGGCAATGAGCAGTTCTTC. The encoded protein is CASSSTDRAGNEQFF.

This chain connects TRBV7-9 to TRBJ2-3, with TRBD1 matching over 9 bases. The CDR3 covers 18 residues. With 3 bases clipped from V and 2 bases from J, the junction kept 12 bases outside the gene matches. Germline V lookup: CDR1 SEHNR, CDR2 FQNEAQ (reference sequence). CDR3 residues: CASSFYRGPTGVTDTQYF. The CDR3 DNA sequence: TGTGCCAGCAGCTTTTACAGGGGGCCCACGGGAGTCACAGATACGCAGTATTTT.

The CDR3 bases are TGTGCCAGCAGTCATAGGGGGAGTAACTATGGCTACACCTTC. It specifies CASSHRGSNYGYTF. The V call is TRBV28, the J call TRBJ1-2; maybe TRBD1 (6 bases). The CDR3 length is 14 residues. Germline V gene lookup returns CDR1 MDHEN and CDR2 SYDVKM. The V end was cut by 5 bases, the J end by 1 base, with 11 bases between.

This chain's CDR3 is CASSSWGLNTEAFF. CDR3 DNA: TGTGCCAGCAGTTCCTGGGGCCTGAACACTGAAGCTTTCTTT. The V call is TRBV6-5, the J call TRBJ1-1; D possibly corresponds to TRBD1 (5 bases). V shed 4 bases and J shed 0 bases, with 9 bases lying between them. Germline V gives CDR1 MNHEY, CDR2 SVGAGI. The CDR3 has 14 amino acids.

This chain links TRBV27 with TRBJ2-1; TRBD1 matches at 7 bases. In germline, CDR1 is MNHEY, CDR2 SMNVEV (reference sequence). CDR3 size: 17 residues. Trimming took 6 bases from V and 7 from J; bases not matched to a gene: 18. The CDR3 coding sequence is TGTGCCAGCAGCCCAACTGGGGCGACAGGGCCGAATAATGAGCAGTTCTTC. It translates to CASSPTGATGPNNEQFF.

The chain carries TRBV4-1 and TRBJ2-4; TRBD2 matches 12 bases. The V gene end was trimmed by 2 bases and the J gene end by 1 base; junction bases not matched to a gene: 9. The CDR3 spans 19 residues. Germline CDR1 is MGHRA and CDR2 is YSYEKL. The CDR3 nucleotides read TGCGCCAGCAGCCAACCCCTAGCGGGAGGGCCGTACGCCAAAAACATTCAGTACTTC. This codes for CASSQPLAGGPYAKNIQYF.

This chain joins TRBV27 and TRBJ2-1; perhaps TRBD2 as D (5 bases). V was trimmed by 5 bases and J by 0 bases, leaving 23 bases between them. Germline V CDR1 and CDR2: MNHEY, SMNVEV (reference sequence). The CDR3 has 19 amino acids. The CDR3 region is CASSTYHGGPISSYNEQFF. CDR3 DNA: TGTGCCAGCAGTACCTACCACGGCGGGCCCATCAGCTCCTACAATGAGCAGTTCTTC.

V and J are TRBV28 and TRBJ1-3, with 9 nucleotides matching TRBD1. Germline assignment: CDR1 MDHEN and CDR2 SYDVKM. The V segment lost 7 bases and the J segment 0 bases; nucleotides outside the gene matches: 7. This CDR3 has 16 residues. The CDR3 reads CASIRTGAFSGNTIYF. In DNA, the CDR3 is TGTGCCAGCATACGGACAGGGGCCTTCTCTGGAAACACCATATATTTT.

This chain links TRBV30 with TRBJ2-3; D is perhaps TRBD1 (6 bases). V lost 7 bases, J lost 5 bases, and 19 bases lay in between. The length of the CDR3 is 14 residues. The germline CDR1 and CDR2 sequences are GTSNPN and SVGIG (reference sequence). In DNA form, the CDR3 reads TGTGCCTTTTCCCAGAGGGGACATGGAGATACGCAGTATTTT. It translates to CAFSQRGHGDTQYF. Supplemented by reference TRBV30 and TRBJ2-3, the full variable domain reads SQTIHQWPATLVQPVGSPLSLECTVEGTSNPNLYWYRQAAGRGLQLLFYSVGIGQISSEVPQNLSASRPQDRQFILSSKKLLLSDSGFYLCAFSQRGHGDTQYFGPGTRLTVL.

CDR3 DNA sequence: TGTGCCAGCAGTGAACCGGCGCGGGTCCTCGGGGGCGGGGAGCTGTTTTTT. Translating it yields CASSEPARVLGGGELFF. The V call is TRBV2, the J call TRBJ2-2, with TRBD2 as a possible D gene (6 bases). Trimming took off 2 bases at V and 7 bases at J, with 20 bases between the two ends. The CDR3 spans 17 residues. The germline V gene encodes CDR1 SNHLY and CDR2 FYNNEI.

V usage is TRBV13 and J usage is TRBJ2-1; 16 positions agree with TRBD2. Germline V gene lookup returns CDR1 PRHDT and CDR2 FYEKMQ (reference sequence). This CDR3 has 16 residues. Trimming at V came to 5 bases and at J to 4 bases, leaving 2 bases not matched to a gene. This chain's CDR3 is CASSPGLAGGYNEQFF. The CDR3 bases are TGTGCCAGCAGCCCGGGACTAGCGGGAGGGTACAATGAGCAGTTCTTC.

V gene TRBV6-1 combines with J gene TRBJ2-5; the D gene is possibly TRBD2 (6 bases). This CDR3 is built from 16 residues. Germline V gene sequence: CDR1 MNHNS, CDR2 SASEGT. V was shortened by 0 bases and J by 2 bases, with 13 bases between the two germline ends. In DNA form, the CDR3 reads TGTGCCAGCAGTGAAGCTCGGGCTAGCGCACAAGAGACCCAGTACTTC. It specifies CASSEARASAQETQYF.

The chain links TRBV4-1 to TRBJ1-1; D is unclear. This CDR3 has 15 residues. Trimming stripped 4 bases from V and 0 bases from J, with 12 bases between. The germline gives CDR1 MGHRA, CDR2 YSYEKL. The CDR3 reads CASSLTPNLNTEAFF. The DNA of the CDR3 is TGCGCCAGCAGCCTTACTCCGAATCTGAACACTGAAGCTTTCTTT.